This section outlines one T cell receptor beta chain sequence together with its context. It was the library that attached unique molecular identifiers to individual cDNA molecules. TCRdb used MiXCR to reprocess the RACE reads, holding one entry per CDR3 protein. The data hold around 50,000 distinct CDR3 sequences, with about 9.3% observed a single time. This sample was included in a study of human T cells and chemical hapten exposure. About the study: While the approximately 22-week study was under way, patients received diphenylcyclopropenone on the scalp every week. On the upper back, patch tests were applied with 0.01% DPC and read at 6 days. Patients were mainly female, each with alopecia areata, totalis or universalis.

V lost 4 bases to trimming and J lost 2 bases, with 12 bases between them. The CDR3 is 13 amino acids. Germline assignment: CDR1 SQVTM and CDR2 ANQGSEA. Documented time point: patch test 1, 2 weeks after DPC sensitization. Treatment noted: therapeutic diphenylcyclopropenone sensitization with weekly scalp DPC. The chain joins TRBV29-1 to TRBJ2-7; D could derive from TRBD1 or TRBD2 (5 bases each). Specimen: whole blood, collected in connection with sensitization to the hapten diphenylcyclopropenone (DPC). The TCR originated in a middle-aged woman with alopecia areata. Some clones in this sample may be carry-over from other donors' samples. CDR3 loop: CSVGYGTPYEQYF. CDR3 DNA: TGCAGCGTTGGATATGGGACCCCCTACGAGCAGTACTTC.